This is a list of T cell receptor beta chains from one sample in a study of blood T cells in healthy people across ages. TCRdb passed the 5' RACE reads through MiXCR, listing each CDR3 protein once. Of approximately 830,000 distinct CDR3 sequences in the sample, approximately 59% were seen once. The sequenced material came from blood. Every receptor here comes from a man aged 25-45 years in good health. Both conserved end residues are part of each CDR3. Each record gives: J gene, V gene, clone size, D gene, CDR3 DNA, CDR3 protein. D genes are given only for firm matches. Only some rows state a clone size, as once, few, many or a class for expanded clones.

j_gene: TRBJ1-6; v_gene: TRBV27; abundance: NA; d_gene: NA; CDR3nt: TGTGCCAGCAGTACACCTCACAGGTTTTCACCCCTCCACTTT; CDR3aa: CASSTPHRFSPLHF
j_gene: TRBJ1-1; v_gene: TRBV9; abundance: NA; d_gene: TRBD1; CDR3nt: TGTGCCAGCAGCGTAGAGAAGGGGGCTGCTGAAGCTTTCTTT; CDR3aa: CASSVEKGAAEAFF
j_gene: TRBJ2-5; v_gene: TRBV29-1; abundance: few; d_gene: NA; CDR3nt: TGCAGCGCGAGACAGCTAGAGACCCAGTACTTC; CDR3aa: CSARQLETQYF
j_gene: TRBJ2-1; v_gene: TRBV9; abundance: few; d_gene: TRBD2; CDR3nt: TGTGCCAGCAGCGTAGATGGGGTTTTCGGGGGGGGCAAGGATGAGCAGTTCTTC; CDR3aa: CASSVDGVFGGGKDEQFF
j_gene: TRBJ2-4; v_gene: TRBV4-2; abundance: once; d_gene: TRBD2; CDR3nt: TGTGCCAGCAGCCAAGATCCCGGGGGGGCAGGGGCCAAAAACATTCAGTACTTC; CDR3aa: CASSQDPGGAGAKNIQYF
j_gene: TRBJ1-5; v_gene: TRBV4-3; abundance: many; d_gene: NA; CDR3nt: TGCGCCAGCAGCCAAGGAAAGGGAGGTCAGCCCCAGCATTTT; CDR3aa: CASSQGKGGQPQHF
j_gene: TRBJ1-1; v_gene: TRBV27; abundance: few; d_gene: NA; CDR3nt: TGTGCCAGCAGTATGACAGGGAACACTGAAGCTTTCTTT; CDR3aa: CASSMTGNTEAFF
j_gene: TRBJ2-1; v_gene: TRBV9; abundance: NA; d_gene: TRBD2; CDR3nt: TGTGCCAGCAGCGTAACAGCGGGGGGCTTTAATGAGCAGTTCTTC; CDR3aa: CASSVTAGGFNEQFF
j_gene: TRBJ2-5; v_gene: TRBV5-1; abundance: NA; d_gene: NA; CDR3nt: TGCGCCAGCAGCTTGGGCGGGACACCGTGGGGGACCCAGTACTTC; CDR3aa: CASSLGGTPWGTQYF
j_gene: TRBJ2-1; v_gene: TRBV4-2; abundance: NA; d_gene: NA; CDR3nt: TGTGCCAGCAGCCCGTTGGACCGGGCCCCAAGCTCCTACAATGAGCAGTTCTTC; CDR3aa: CASSPLDRAPSSYNEQFF
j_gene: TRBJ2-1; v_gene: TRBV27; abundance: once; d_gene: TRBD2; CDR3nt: TGTGCCAGCAGTCTTAGCGGGGGGATGAATGAGCAGTTCTTC; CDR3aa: CASSLSGGMNEQFF
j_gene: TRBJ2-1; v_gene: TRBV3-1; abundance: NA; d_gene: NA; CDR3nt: TGTGCTAGCAGCCAAGATACCATAGCCTCCAATGAGCAGTTCTTC; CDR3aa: CASSQDTIASNEQFF
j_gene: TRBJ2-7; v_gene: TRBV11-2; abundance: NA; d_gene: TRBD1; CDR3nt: TGTGCCAGCAGCCCACTTAGACTTACCGGGACAGGGAGGTACGAGCAGTACTTC; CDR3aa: CASSPLRLTGTGRYEQYF
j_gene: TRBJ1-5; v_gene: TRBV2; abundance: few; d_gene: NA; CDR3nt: TGTGCCAGCAGTGACAGGGCGTTCTATCAGCCCCAGCATTTT; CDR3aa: CASSDRAFYQPQHF
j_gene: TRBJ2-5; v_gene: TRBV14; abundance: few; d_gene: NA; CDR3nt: TGTGCCAGCAGCCAAGTACAGCAAGAGACCCAGTACTTC; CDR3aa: CASSQVQQETQYF
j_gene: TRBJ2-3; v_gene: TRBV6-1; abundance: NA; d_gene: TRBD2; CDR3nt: TGCGCCAGCAGTACTAGCGGGGGGGCCGTTGGTACGCAGTATTTT; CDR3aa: CASSTSGGAVGTQYF
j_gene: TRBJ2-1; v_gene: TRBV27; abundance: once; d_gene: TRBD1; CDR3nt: TGTGCCAGCAGCCGAACAGGGGGCAAGTACAATGAGCAGTTCTTC; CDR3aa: CASSRTGGKYNEQFF
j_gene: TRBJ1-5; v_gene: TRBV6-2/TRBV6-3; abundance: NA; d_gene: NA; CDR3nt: TGTGCCAGCAGTTACTCGATAGGCGCTTCAACCATTTATCAGCCCCAGCATTTT; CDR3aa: CASSYSIGASTIYQPQHF
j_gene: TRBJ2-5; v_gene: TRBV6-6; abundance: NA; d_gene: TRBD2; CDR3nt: TGTGCCAGCAGTTACCGTCCAGCGGGGTATGAGACCCAGTACTTC; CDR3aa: CASSYRPAGYETQYF
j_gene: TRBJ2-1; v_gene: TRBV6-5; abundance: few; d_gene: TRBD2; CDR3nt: TGTGCCAGCAGTTACTCTGGGACTAGCGGGGCGGCGGAGCAGTTCTTC; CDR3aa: CASSYSGTSGAAEQFF
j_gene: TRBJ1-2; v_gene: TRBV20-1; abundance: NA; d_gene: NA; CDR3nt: TGCAGTGTCTACCGGGGGGGCGATGGCTACACCTTC; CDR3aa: CSVYRGGDGYTF
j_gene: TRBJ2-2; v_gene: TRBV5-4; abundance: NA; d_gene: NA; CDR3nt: TGTGCCAGCAGCTCGGGACTCCCGAACACCGGGGAGCTGTTTTTT; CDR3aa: CASSSGLPNTGELFF
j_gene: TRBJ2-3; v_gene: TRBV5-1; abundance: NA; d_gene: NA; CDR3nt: TGCGCCAGCGCTCAGGGCGATAGCACAGATACGCAGTATTTT; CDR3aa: CASAQGDSTDTQYF
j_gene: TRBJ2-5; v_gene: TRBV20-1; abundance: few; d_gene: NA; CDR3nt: TGCAGTGCTAGACCCAGCGGCCAAGAGACCCAGTACTTC; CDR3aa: CSARPSGQETQYF
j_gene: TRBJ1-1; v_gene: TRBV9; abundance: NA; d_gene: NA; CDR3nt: TGTGCCAGCAGTCCCACAGCTCTAGGGGGCACTGAAGCTTTCTTT; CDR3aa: CASSPTALGGTEAFF
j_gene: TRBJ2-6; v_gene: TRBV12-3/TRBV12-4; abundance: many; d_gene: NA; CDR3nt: TGTGCCAGCAGTCCGTCCCAGAGCGCTGGGGCCAACGTCCTGACTTTC; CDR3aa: CASSPSQSAGANVLTF
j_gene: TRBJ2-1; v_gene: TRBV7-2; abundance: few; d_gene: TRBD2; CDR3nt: TGTGCCAGCAGCTTAGGTCCTAGCGGGGGCCCTGTCTTCAATGAGCAGTTCTTC; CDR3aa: CASSLGPSGGPVFNEQFF
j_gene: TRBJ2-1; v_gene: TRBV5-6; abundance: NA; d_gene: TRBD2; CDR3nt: TGTGCCAGCAAGGGGCGCTTCGGTTCTGAGCGGGGGGGCAACAATGAGCAGTTCTTC; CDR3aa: CASKGRFGSERGGNNEQFF
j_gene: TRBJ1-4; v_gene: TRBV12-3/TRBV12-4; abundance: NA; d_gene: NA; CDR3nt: TGTGCCAGCAGTTTGACAGAAAATGAAAAACTGTTTTTT; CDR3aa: CASSLTENEKLFF
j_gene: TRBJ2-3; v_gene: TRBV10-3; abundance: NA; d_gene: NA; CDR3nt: TGTGCCATCAGTGAGTCAAGTTGGGGCACAGATACGCAGTATTTT; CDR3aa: CAISESSWGTDTQYF
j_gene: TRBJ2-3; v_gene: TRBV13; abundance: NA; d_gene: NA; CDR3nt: TGTGCCAGCAGCTTTATGCAGGGGATGGATACGCAGTATTTT; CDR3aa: CASSFMQGMDTQYF
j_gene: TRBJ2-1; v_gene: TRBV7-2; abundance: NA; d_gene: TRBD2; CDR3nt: TGTGCCAGCAGCTCCCCCCAAGCGGGGGATAGCTCCTACAATGAGCAGTTCTTC; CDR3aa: CASSSPQAGDSSYNEQFF
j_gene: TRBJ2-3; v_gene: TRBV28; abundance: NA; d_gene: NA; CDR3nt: TGTGCCAGCAGTTTATGGGGGAGCTACGAAGGCACGCAGTATTTT; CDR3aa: CASSLWGSYEGTQYF